What follows is one T cell receptor beta chain and its context. This clonotype has ten or more counts. Its antigen specificity is not known. Base quality data are lacking; no much larger clone is found one base away. The time point label here, explained by the study, means: persistent/refractory GD, antithyroid drugs over 5 years with positive TRAb. RNA was extracted from PBMCs in TRIzol for both TCR sequencing and RNA sequencing. The diagnosis of Graves' disease followed American Thyroid Association guidelines. Recruitment of patients was carried out at an endocrinology department in Xi'an, China. Each patient gave 9 to 10 milliliters of peripheral blood, collected in an EDTA anticoagulant tube. Ficoll Paque Plus density gradient separation was used to isolate PBMCs, and no additional T cell sorting was done. An Agilent 2100 Bioanalyzer and agarose gel were used to check RNA quality, while a NanoDrop 2000 measured RNA concentration.

The data originate from a study of regulatory T cells in long-lasting Graves disease (dated by TCRdb to the early 2020s). As for the study more broadly: Persistent Graves' disease was defined as persistently positive TSH receptor autoantibodies together with antithyroid drug treatment for over 5 years. This study used TCR sequencing and RNA sequencing of peripheral blood to compare persistent Graves' disease patients against newly diagnosed Graves' disease patients. The study was registered as a clinical trial and conducted in China. A total of about 35 samples underwent TCR sequencing: some 13 from persistent and roughly 20 from newly diagnosed Graves' disease patients. Persistent Graves' disease patients in the clinical cohort had taken antithyroid drugs for roughly ten years on average. Study-level results and caveats: Only the TCR beta chain was sequenced and analyzed. Preferential use of TRBV28, TRBJ1-2 and TRBJ2-5 was observed in persistent disease, whereas TRBV20-1 and TRBJ2-1 were favored in newly diagnosed disease. Lower TCR Shannon entropy and fewer highly expanded clones were observed in persistent Graves' disease patients than in newly diagnosed patients, which suggested clonal expansion. Persistent patients shared more public clonotypes among themselves (around 2,500) than newly diagnosed patients did (nearly 1,000). As a limitation, the authors acknowledged that the small sample size may reduce accuracy. Because the primary lesion, thyroid tissue, could not be accessed, the study looked at peripheral blood alone.

The germline V gene provides CDR1 MDHEN and CDR2 SYDVKM. Its CDR3 holds 15 amino acids, cysteine through phenylalanine. Only the CDR3 region is kept as DNA, spanning 45 bases read in frame from base 1. V gives up 3 bases and J gives up 0 bases, and the segment between their germline ends measures 11 bases. The method was multiplex PCR. TCRdb shows the sequencer as Illumina HiSeq 4000. To build TCR beta libraries, CDR3 regions were amplified by Arm-PCR using iRepertoire HTBI primers. Gel purification was performed on PCR products prior to sequencing. The source study handled its data this way. Gene usage analysis of CDR3 amino acid clonotypes used the roughly 60 TRBV and some 15 TRBJ segments found across samples. COPE and FqMerger were used to merge the filtered high-quality paired reads into contigs. BLAST was used to align contigs to the IMGT TRBV, TRBD and TRBJ reference genes, and CDR3 was defined following IMGT. Clonotypes above 0.1% frequency were classified as highly expanded clones. Shannon entropy was used to measure repertoire diversity, and the Gini coefficient was used to measure V-J evenness. Public clonotypes were defined as clonotypes shared by more than one individual. In-frame beta chains were kept once TCRdb had trimmed the public reads at Q25 with fastp and called clones with MiXCR. Every distinct CDR3 protein forms one entry, paired with its most common genes and DNA. V and J calls and clone size were set by TCRdb, not the authors. A total of fewer than 600,000 distinct CDR3 sequences appear in this sample, under 25% of them only once. The biggest ten clones account for over 10% of the sample.

Rearrangement joined TRBV28 to TRBJ1-1; TRBD1 is perhaps the D gene, given 5 matching bases. The TCR comes from a female donor with Graves disease. The material sequenced was peripheral blood mononuclear cells (PBMCs), taken when the disease was refractory, from a patient treated with antithyroid drugs. The encoded CDR3 is CASSFRGGVNTEAFF. The bases read TGTGCCAGCAGTTTTCGTGGGGGGGTGAACACTGAAGCTTTCTTT.